These 29 T cell receptor beta chains share one sample of origin, sequenced in a study of Graves' ophthalmopathy and Graves' hyperthyroidism. Amplification targeted the TCR beta CDR3 regions, with RNA transcripts as the source material. Investigators did first-round RT-PCR with HTBI primers, then second-round multiplex PCR. MiXCR, applied by TCRdb to the multiplex PCR reads, yields one record per CDR3 protein. The repertoire consists of about 240,000 distinct CDR3 sequences, with roughly 50% occurring once and the leading ten covering less than 50%. Specimen: peripheral blood. These TCRs come from an adult man with Graves' ophthalmopathy.

CDR3 nucleotides: TGTGCCAGCAGCCTACATACAGACCAGGGGTACGAGCAGTACTTC. Protein product: CASSLHTDQGYEQYF. This chain links TRBV10-3 with TRBJ2-7; weak D call: TRBD1 (6 bases). The CDR3 covers 15 residues. V was pared by 10 bases and J by 4 bases, with 23 bases between. In germline, CDR1 is ENHRY, CDR2 SYGVKD.

A few counts support this clonotype. V is TRBV7-6 and J is TRBJ2-7; tentative D call: TRBD1 (5 bases). This CDR3 contains 15 residues. Trimming cost V 0 bases and J 1 base, with 10 bases left between them. Germline V gene sequence: CDR1 SGHVS, CDR2 FNYEAQ. This CDR3 reads CASSLALGVSYEQYF. CDR3 nucleotide sequence: TGTGCCAGCAGCTTAGCTTTAGGGGTTTCCTACGAGCAGTACTTC.

In its sample, this clonotype was seen many times. This chain connects TRBV10-3 to TRBJ2-7, with TRBD1 matching over 8 bases. After removal of 0 bases from V and 6 bases from J, the junction contained 7 bases not matched to a gene. CDR3 length: 15 residues. Germline loops: CDR1 ENHRY, CDR2 SYGVKD. The DNA of the CDR3 is TGTGCCATCAGTGAGTCCCTGGACAGGGCTTTCGAGCAGTACTTC. This translates into CAISESLDRAFEQYF.

This clonotype was observed a handful of times. The gene calls are TRBV4-1 and TRBJ2-7, with a weak D call TRBD2 (6 bases). This CDR3 is 17 amino acids long. Germline CDR1 MGHRA, CDR2 YSYEKL. V was clipped by 3 bases and J by 6 bases, with 24 bases between them. The CDR3 DNA is TGCGCCAGCAGCCACTATTTGGCGGGGCCCCGGGGAGGCGAGCAGTACTTC. Translated, it gives CASSHYLAGPRGGEQYF.

As for this clonotype: The junction does not match germline at one end; this may be a read error. The chain combines TRBV10-2 with TRBJ1-1, with a tentative D call TRBD1 (5 bases). Germline lookup yields CDR1 WSHSY and CDR2 SAAADI. This CDR3 spans 16 amino acids. This chain's CDR3 is CASSYSMGDLNTEAFF. Here the CDR3 DNA reads TGTGCCAGCAGTTACTCGATGGGGGATTTGAACACTGAAGCTTTCTTT.

In its sample, this clonotype was seen many times. The chain uses TRBV7-8 and TRBJ1-1; D gene unclear. Germline loops: CDR1 SGHVS, CDR2 FQNEAQ. Trimming shortened V by 1 base and J by 2 bases, and 8 bases separated the two germline ends. The CDR3 spans 14 residues. For the CDR3, the DNA is TGTGCCAGCAGCTTAGTCGGAGGAAACACTGAAGCTTTCTTT. Protein sequence: CASSLVGGNTEAFF.

This rearrangement joins TRBV11-2 to TRBJ1-1; D not certain. V was pared by 1 base and J by 3 bases, with 9 bases between. Germline CDR1 is SGHAT and CDR2 is FQNNGV. This CDR3 is built from 14 residues. The CDR3 DNA reads as TGTGCCAGCAGCTTAGCCTGGGTCGACACTGAAGCTTTCTTT. It yields the protein CASSLAWVDTEAFF.

The table lists this clonotype with many counts. The DNA of the CDR3 is TGTGCCACCAGCAGGGGCCGACAGGGGAATTCACCCCTCCACTTT. Translating it yields CATSRGRQGNSPLHF. V gene TRBV15 combines with J gene TRBJ1-6, with 8 bases matching TRBD1. The CDR3 length is 15 residues. Germline CDR1 and CDR2: LNHNV and YYDKDF (reference sequence). The junction had 5 bases not matched to a gene; V was cut back by 3 bases and J by 7 bases.

There are a few counts of this clonotype. The chain combines TRBV12-3 or TRBV12-4 with TRBJ1-1; 10 positions agree with TRBD1. This CDR3 comprises 15 residues. The trim removed 3 bases at V and 1 base at J, leaving 2 bases unmatched. For the CDR3, the DNA is TGTGCCAGCAGTTTGGACAGGGGGTGGAACACTGAAGCTTTCTTT. Residues: CASSLDRGWNTEAFF.

The chain uses TRBV18 and TRBJ1-2; 7 nucleotides match TRBD1. V was clipped by 5 bases and J by 4 bases; unmatched bases: 7. Germline values: CDR1 KGHSH, CDR2 LQKENI. The CDR3 consists of 14 residues. CDR3 sequence: CASSSTGASYGYTF. CDR3 bases: TGTGCCAGCTCATCAACAGGGGCGTCCTATGGCTACACCTTC.

A note on this clonotype: This may come from a read error, since a much larger clone is one base off. The V gene is TRBV7-2, the J gene TRBJ2-5; tentative D call: TRBD2 (5 bases). The V end lost 3 bases, the J end lost 12 bases, and 20 bases lay between the germline ends. The germline gives CDR1 SGHTA, CDR2 FQGNSA. This CDR3 region has 14 residues. CDR3: CASSLMGDHARKYF. CDR3 DNA sequence: TGTGCCAGCAGCTTGATGGGAGACCATGCGCGGAAGTACTTC.

This chain connects TRBV19 to TRBJ2-7, with D tentatively TRBD2 (5 bases). Looked up from germline, CDR1 is LNHDA and CDR2 is SQIVND (reference sequence). This CDR3 is 11 amino acids long. V lost 4 bases and J 5 bases, leaving 6 bases between the germline ends. The CDR3 DNA reads TGTGCCAGTAGTAACGGGGACGAGCAGTACTTC. Amino acids: CASSNGDEQYF.

This clonotype has only a few counts. The rearrangement links TRBV6-4 to TRBJ1-6, with no clear D. CDR3 length equals 16 residues. Trimming shortened V by 6 bases and J by 9 bases, and 21 bases separated the two germline ends. Germline-derived CDR1 and CDR2 are MRHNA and SNTAGT. The CDR3 nucleotides are TGTGCCAGCAGAGAGGACTTAATCGGGATAGGTTCACCCCTCCACTTT. Encoded protein: CASREDLIGIGSPLHF.

This chain links TRBV6-5 with TRBJ2-7; D perhaps matches TRBD2 (5 bases). The CDR3 totals 14 residues. Germline V lookup: CDR1 MNHEY, CDR2 SVGAGI. The V end was cut by 8 bases, the J end by 1 base, with 15 bases between. CDR3: CASCLRGPSYEQYF. As DNA, the CDR3 is TGTGCCAGCTGCCTGAGAGGGCCGTCCTACGAGCAGTACTTC.

With regard to this clonotype: The junction and the germline gene differ at one end; a read error may be behind it. The chain uses TRBV20-1 and TRBJ2-6; the match to TRBD2 covers 7 bases. CDR1 and CDR2 from the germline V gene are DFQATT and SNEGSKA (reference sequence). CDR3 length: 12 residues. The CDR3 DNA reads TGCAGTGTTACCAGCGGGGCGAACGTCCTGACTTTC. This encodes CSVTSGANVLTF.

This clonotype was seen a handful of times. The chain employs TRBV7-2 and TRBJ2-7; D possibly corresponds to TRBD1 (6 bases). Trimming removed 5 bases at V and 1 base at J, with 12 bases between. The CDR3 is 14 amino acids. The V gene's germline CDR1 is SGHTA and CDR2 FQGNSA. CDR3 DNA: TGTGCCAGCAGCCAAGACAGGTTTTCCTACGAGCAGTACTTC. Encoded protein: CASSQDRFSYEQYF.

Many counts were recorded for this clonotype. V is TRBV7-2 and J is TRBJ1-2; D call uncertain. Per the germline V gene, CDR1 is SGHTA and CDR2 is FQGNSA. The CDR3 is 13 amino acids. The ends were cut back, 7 bases at V and 8 bases at J, with 17 bases in the middle. The CDR3 region is CASTQVGLGGYTF. The CDR3 nucleotides read TGTGCCAGCACCCAGGTGGGGTTAGGAGGCTACACCTTC.

The CDR3 region has the DNA TGCAGTGCTGGGGGGACTAGCGGGACCAAGACCCAGTACTTC. It yields the protein CSAGGTSGTKTQYF. The rearrangement uses TRBV20-1 and TRBJ2-5; 13 nucleotides line up with TRBD2. Trimming took 5 bases from V and 6 from J; bases not matched to a gene: 6. Per the germline V gene, CDR1 is DFQATT and CDR2 is SNEGSKA (reference sequence). The CDR3 totals 14 residues.

With respect to this clonotype: Germline and junction disagree at one end, which may indicate a read error. The chain links TRBV7-2 to TRBJ2-6; D ambiguous. Germline values: CDR1 SGHTA, CDR2 FQGNSA. This CDR3 spans 15 amino acids. The CDR3 region has the DNA TGTGCCAGCAGCCAACTTCACTCTGGGGTCAACGTCCTGACTTTC. Protein: CASSQLHSGVNVLTF.

In regard to this clonotype: The junction differs from germline at one of its ends, possibly a read error. For the CDR3, the DNA is TGTGCCATCAGTGAGATGGCAGTCTCTGGGGCCAACGTCATGACTTTC. This encodes CAISEMAVSGANVMTF. The V gene is TRBV10-3, the J gene TRBJ2-6; maybe TRBD1 (5 bases). Germline loops: CDR1 ENHRY, CDR2 SYGVKD. This CDR3 is 16 amino acids long.

This clonotype appeared a few times. V usage is TRBV20-1 and J usage is TRBJ1-1; the D gene is possibly TRBD1 (6 bases). The CDR3 loop spans 14 amino acids. Germline V gene sequence: CDR1 DFQATT, CDR2 SNEGSKA (reference sequence). Trimming cost V 6 bases and J 1 base, with 15 bases left between them. The CDR3 DNA is TGCAGTGCCCGACAGGTCCTAGGGAACACTGAAGCTTTCTTT. Translating gives CSARQVLGNTEAFF.

This clonotype has more than one count but fewer than ten. The chain combines TRBV24-1 with TRBJ2-7; D gene unclear. The ends were cut back, 3 bases at V and 8 bases at J, with 10 bases in the middle. Germline V gene lookup returns CDR1 KGHDR and CDR2 SFDVKD. This CDR3 has 12 residues. The CDR3 DNA sequence: TGTGCCACCAGTGATAAAGAACGGAAGCAGTACTTC. The encoded protein is CATSDKERKQYF.

The chain combines TRBV24-1 with TRBJ1-1, with D possibly matching TRBD1 (6 bases). The CDR3 sequence is 13 residues long. Trimming removed 0 bases at V and 8 bases at J, with 9 bases between. The V gene's germline CDR1 is KGHDR and CDR2 SFDVKD. The chain's CDR3 is CATSDLSGAEAFF. The CDR3 bases are TGTGCCACCAGTGATTTGTCGGGGGCAGAAGCTTTCTTT.

This clonotype was recorded a few times. The V gene is TRBV2, the J gene TRBJ1-2; D gene unclear. Germline lookup yields CDR1 SNHLY and CDR2 FYNNEI. The CDR3 extends over 14 amino acids. With 4 bases removed from V and 4 bases from J, the gap between germline ends came to 13 bases. CDR3 nucleotide sequence: TGTGCCAGCAGTGGTCACAGCCAAATCTATGGCTACACCTTC. Translating gives CASSGHSQIYGYTF.

This clonotype was detected ten times or more. The V call is TRBV24-1, the J call TRBJ2-2; TRBD2 might be the D (6 bases). This CDR3 spans 14 amino acids. Between the trimmed V and J ends, which lost 7 bases and 3 bases, there was a span of 11 bases. The V gene's germline CDR1 is KGHDR and CDR2 SFDVKD. In nucleotides, the CDR3 is TGTGCCACCAGGCAGGGACTGGACACCGGGGAGCTGTTTTTT. Its translation is CATRQGLDTGELFF.

Details on this clonotype: A much more abundant neighbour one base away suggests this may be a read error. The V call is TRBV10-3, the J call TRBJ1-4, with D possibly being TRBD1 (6 bases). The V gene's germline CDR1 is ENHRY and CDR2 SYGVKD. The V and J ends lost 5 bases and 10 bases respectively, with 14 bases between them. This CDR3 comprises 13 residues. The CDR3 coding sequence is TGTGCCATCAGTCCATCCTTAGGGGGAAAACTGTTTTTT. Translating gives CAISPSLGGKLFF.

This sequence joins TRBV14 and TRBJ2-7, with 7 bases matching TRBD2. The V and J ends lost 3 bases and 3 bases, in that order; junction bases with no gene match: 8. The germline V gene has CDR1 SGHDN and CDR2 FVKESK. This CDR3 has 15 amino acids. The CDR3 protein is CASSQGDYIYYEQYF. DNA of the CDR3: TGTGCCAGCAGCCAGGGGGACTACATCTACTACGAGCAGTACTTC.

The rearrangement uses TRBV20-1 and TRBJ2-6; D is undetermined. Germline values: CDR1 DFQATT, CDR2 SNEGSKA (reference sequence). This CDR3 contains 15 residues. Trimming cost V 4 bases and J 4 bases, with 14 bases left between them. CDR3 nucleotides: TGCAGTGCTAACCAAGGGCAACCGGGGGCCAACGTCCTGACTTTC. Amino acid sequence: CSANQGQPGANVLTF.

The gene calls are TRBV29-1 and TRBJ1-5; unclear D gene. This CDR3 contains 13 residues. Looked up from germline, CDR1 is SQVTM and CDR2 is ANQGSEA. Between the trimmed V and J ends, which lost 4 bases and 2 bases, there was a span of 9 bases. CDR3 sequence: CSVASGGNQPQHF. In DNA, the CDR3 is TGCAGCGTTGCTTCTGGGGGCAATCAGCCCCAGCATTTT.